This T cell receptor (beta chain) was recovered during a study of shared clonotypes between healthy human individuals. The overall study: Donors, aged 18 to 49, were a couple of women and three men.

Investigators spread the genomic DNA of each subset evenly over several immunoSEQ plates. TCRdb's table, derived via immunoSEQ multiplex PCR, lists solely in-frame clones and lacks some. The data contain 2,500,000 or so clones, around 90% of them singletons. Turning to this clone: No antigen is known for it.

Points from the study as a whole: Generation of non-shared clonotypes was less probable than generation of clonotypes shared by all four donors.

The CDR3 totals 12 residues. CDR1 is KGHSH and CDR2 is LQKENI in the germline V gene. V was clipped by 8 bases and J by 0 bases, with 7 bases between them. Sequenced sample: naive CD4+ T cells from PBMCs. Stated subset: CD45RA+ positively selected. This clonotype was obtained from a man aged 18 to 35 in good health. Some clones in this sample may be carry-over from other donors' samples. This rearrangement joins TRBV18 to TRBJ1-1, with no clear D. The CDR3 region is CASTTMNTEAFF. The DNA of the CDR3 is TGTGCCAGCACAACAATGAACACTGAAGCTTTCTTT.